Listed here are 21 T cell receptor beta chains from one sample, sequenced in a study of OX40 agonist ivuxolimab in advanced cancers. Assay: immunoSEQ multiplex PCR; the TCRdb copy retains only in-frame clones and omits some. The data hold 50,000 to 65,000 clones, with around nine tenths observed a single time. The input for sequencing was CD4+ or CD8+ T cells sorted from blood, taken in a trial of the OX40 agonist ivuxolimab. Source of these receptors: an adult with an advanced solid tumor such as melanoma, head and neck, liver or kidney cancer.

The V gene is TRBV4-1, the J gene TRBJ1-4, with D hard to call. V lost 5 bases and J lost 0, with 10 bases in between. The CDR3 is 15 residues long. Germline V gene sequence: CDR1 MGHRA, CDR2 YSYEKL. CDR3 sequence: CASSLSWATNEKLFF. The CDR3 DNA sequence: TGCGCCAGCAGCTTGAGTTGGGCAACTAATGAAAAACTGTTTTTT.

V usage is TRBV29-1 and J usage is TRBJ1-1; D call uncertain. The CDR3 contains 13 residues. Germline V gene sequence: CDR1 SQVTM, CDR2 ANQGSEA. V gave up 7 bases and J gave up 0 bases, with 12 bases separating them. CDR3 coding DNA: TGCAGCGCTCGGACGGAGTTGAACACTGAAGCTTTCTTT. Its protein product is CSARTELNTEAFF.

This chain links TRBV7-3 with TRBJ2-2; 10 bases agree with TRBD1. V was clipped by 3 bases and J by 5 bases; unmatched bases: 9. Germline-derived CDR1 and CDR2 are SGHTA and FQGTGA. The CDR3 totals 17 residues. The CDR3 region is CASSFSGTGVGTGELFF. CDR3 coding DNA: TGTGCCAGCAGCTTTTCCGGGACAGGGGTAGGAACCGGGGAGCTGTTTTTT.

J is TRBJ2-5 and V is TRBV30; D unresolved. This CDR3 spans 13 amino acids. The germline CDR1 and CDR2 sequences are GTSNPN and SVGIG (reference sequence). V lost 3 bases, J lost 1 base, and 9 bases lay in between. CDR3 residues: CAWSRAVQETQYF. The CDR3 region has the DNA TGTGCCTGGAGCCGCGCGGTCCAAGAGACCCAGTACTTC.

The gene calls are TRBV5-4 and TRBJ1-4; D call uncertain. Trimming cost V 4 bases and J 0 bases, with 13 bases left between them. The germline gives CDR1 SGHNT, CDR2 YYREEE (reference sequence). The CDR3 has 16 residues. The CDR3 coding sequence is TGTGCCAGCAGCAAAGACGGGGTGGCAACTAATGAAAAACTGTTTTTT. Translation: CASSKDGVATNEKLFF. The whole variable domain, remainder taken from reference TRBV5-4 and TRBJ1-4, is ETGVTQSPTHLIKTRGQQVTLRCSSQSGHNTVSWYQQALGQGPQFIFQYYREEENGRGNFPPRFSGLQFPNYSSELNVNALELDDSALYLCASSKDGVATNEKLFFGSGTQLSVL.

The V gene is TRBV11-3, the J gene TRBJ2-2, with D perhaps matching TRBD1 or TRBD2 (5 bases each). V was clipped by 5 bases and J by 2 bases, with 12 bases between them. The CDR3 totals 15 residues. The germline V gene has CDR1 SGHNT and CDR2 YENEEA. This chain's CDR3 is CASSARGSNTGELFF. CDR3 nucleotides: TGTGCCAGCAGCGCCCGGGGCAGCAACACCGGGGAGCTGTTTTTT. Full variable domain (remainder filled in from reference TRBV11-3 and TRBJ2-2): EAGVVQSPRYKIIEKKQPVAFWCNPISGHNTLYWYLQNLGQGPELLIRYENEEAVDDSQLPKDRFSAERLKGVDSTLKIQPAELGDSAVYLCASSARGSNTGELFFGEGSRLTVL.

This chain links TRBV10-3 with TRBJ2-1, with D possibly matching TRBD2 (6 bases). V gave up 6 bases and J gave up 7 bases, with 19 bases separating them. Germline V gene data show CDR1 as ENHRY and CDR2 as SYGVKD. The CDR3 is 15 amino acids. The CDR3 reads CAISNHGGLENEQFF. In DNA form, the CDR3 reads TGTGCCATCAGCAACCACGGGGGTCTGGAAAATGAGCAGTTCTTC.

The V gene is TRBV6-1, the J gene TRBJ1-1; D may be TRBD1 (5 bases). The V gene's germline CDR1 is MNHNS and CDR2 SASEGT. CDR3 length: 11 residues. The V end was cut by 8 bases, the J end by 7 bases, with 11 bases between. CDR3 region: CASGRQFEAFF. For the CDR3, the DNA is TGTGCCAGCGGTAGACAGTTTGAAGCTTTCTTT.

The chain recombines TRBV5-1 with TRBJ2-3; TRBD1 agrees at 10 bases. The J segment lost 3 bases and the V segment lost 2 bases, leaving 6 bases of the junction unmatched. The CDR3 covers 16 residues. Germline V CDR1 and CDR2: SGHRS, YFSETQ. The CDR3 sequence is CASSFTGTGATDTQYF. The DNA for the CDR3 is TGCGCCAGCAGCTTTACCGGGACAGGGGCAACAGATACGCAGTATTTT.

CDR3 sequence (DNA): TGTGCCACCAGCGTATTTCATGGCGGCGCCTACGAGCAGTACTTC. Protein product: CATSVFHGGAYEQYF. V and J are TRBV15 and TRBJ2-7; no reliable D call. With 5 bases removed from V and 2 bases from J, the gap between germline ends came to 16 bases. Germline V CDR1 and CDR2: LNHNV, YYDKDF (reference sequence). This CDR3 spans 15 amino acids. The full variable domain, rest sourced from reference TRBV15 and TRBJ2-7, is DAMVIQNPRYQVTQFGKPVTLSCSQTLNHNVMYWYQQKSSQAPKLLFHYYDKDFNNEADTPDNFQSRRPNTSFCFLDIRSPGLGDTAMYLCATSVFHGGAYEQYFGPGTRLTVT.

J is TRBJ2-7 and V is TRBV7-3; weak D call: TRBD2 (6 bases). CDR1 SGHTA and CDR2 FQGTGA come from the germline V gene. Trimming removed 2 bases at V and 5 bases at J, with 16 bases between. The CDR3 has 15 residues. Written as DNA, the CDR3 is TGTGCCAGCAGCTTACAGTCGGGAGAGGTCCACGAGCAGTACTTC. It is translated as CASSLQSGEVHEQYF. Using reference TRBV7-3 and TRBJ2-7 for the parts outside the CDR3, the full variable domain is GAGVSQTPSNKVTEKGKYVELRCDPISGHTALYWYRQSLGQGPEFLIYFQGTGAADDSGLPNDRFFAVRPEGSVSTLKIQRTERGDSAVYLCASSLQSGEVHEQYFGPGTRLTVT.

The chain's CDR3 is CASSQEAPQGNSGNTIYF. The CDR3 bases are TGCGCCAGCAGCCAAGAGGCTCCACAGGGGAACTCTGGAAACACCATATATTTT. This chain links TRBV4-1 with TRBJ1-3; TRBD1 matches 7 bases. CDR1 is MGHRA and CDR2 is YSYEKL in the germline V gene. This CDR3 is 18 amino acids long. J lost 0 bases, V lost 0 bases, and 8 bases had no gene match.

V is TRBV15 and J is TRBJ2-3; D gene uncertain. The germline gives CDR1 LNHNV, CDR2 YYDKDF (reference sequence). The CDR3 spans 16 residues. V was shortened by 0 bases and J by 0 bases, with 10 bases between the two germline ends. The CDR3 spells CATSRDPRDSTDTQYF. CDR3 nucleotide sequence: TGTGCCACCAGCAGAGATCCCCGAGACAGCACAGATACGCAGTATTTT.

The rearrangement joins TRBV4-3 to TRBJ2-5; D is tentatively TRBD1 or TRBD2 (5 bases each). The germline CDR1 and CDR2 sequences are LGHNA and YSLEER. Trimming took off 0 bases at V and 2 bases at J, with 10 bases between the two ends. The CDR3 is made up of 15 amino acids. CDR3 sequence reads: CASSQDHGAQETQYF. CDR3 DNA sequence: TGCGCCAGCAGCCAAGATCACGGGGCTCAAGAGACCCAGTACTTC.

This rearrangement joins TRBV19 to TRBJ2-7, with D possibly matching TRBD1 (6 bases). CDR3 length: 14 residues. The germline V and J ends were trimmed by 3 bases and 1 base, with 10 bases remaining between them. Germline V gives CDR1 LNHDA, CDR2 SQIVND (reference sequence). CDR3 sequence: CASSIRDTSYEQYF. The CDR3 DNA reads as TGTGCCAGTAGTATTCGGGACACATCCTACGAGCAGTACTTC.

The rearrangement links TRBV6-5 to TRBJ2-1, with D tentatively TRBD1 or TRBD2 (5 bases each). CDR1 is MNHEY, CDR2 SVGAGI, per germline. V was pared by 6 bases and J by 4 bases, with 16 bases between. The CDR3 runs 15 residues. The CDR3 protein is CASREEDNTYNEQFF. The CDR3, as DNA: TGTGCCAGCAGAGAGGAGGACAACACTTACAATGAGCAGTTCTTC.

The chain recombines TRBV19 with TRBJ2-3; a weak D match, TRBD2 (5 bases). V was cut by 4 bases and J by 3 bases, with 14 bases left in between. This CDR3 is built from 15 residues. Germline loops: CDR1 LNHDA, CDR2 SQIVND (reference sequence). The CDR3 loop is CASSTLALGTDTQYF. The CDR3 nucleotides are TGTGCCAGTAGTACCCTAGCCCTTGGGACAGATACGCAGTATTTT.

The chain carries TRBV9 and TRBJ1-3, with TRBD1 matching 7 bases. V was clipped by 6 bases and J by 4 bases; unmatched bases: 4. Germline V lookup: CDR1 SGDLS, CDR2 YYNGEE. The length of the CDR3 is 13 residues. The CDR3 spells CASTQGEGNTIYF. Written as DNA, the CDR3 is TGTGCCAGCACCCAGGGGGAGGGAAACACCATATATTTT.

This rearrangement joins TRBV5-1 to TRBJ2-2; no firm D call. The CDR3 sequence is 13 residues long. The germline V and J ends were trimmed by 0 bases and 7 bases, with 7 bases remaining between them. CDR1 SGHRS and CDR2 YFSETQ come from the germline V gene. The CDR3 reads CASSLGARGELFF. The CDR3 DNA reads TGCGCCAGCAGCTTGGGCGCCCGCGGGGAGCTGTTTTTT.

The rearrangement uses TRBV11-2 and TRBJ2-1; D may be TRBD2 (6 bases). Germline CDR1 reads SGHAT; CDR2 reads FQNNGV. The germline V and J ends were trimmed by 2 bases and 3 bases, with 8 bases remaining between them. CDR3 length: 14 residues. The CDR3 sequence: CASSLRGLYNEQFF. CDR3 coding DNA: TGTGCCAGCAGCTTAAGGGGACTCTACAATGAGCAGTTCTTC.

This clone has a handful of counts. The rearrangement links TRBV14 to TRBJ2-7, with 10 bases fitting TRBD2. CDR1 and CDR2 from the germline V gene are SGHDN and FVKESK. Trimming removed 1 base from V and 5 bases from J; junction bases left unmatched: 14. The CDR3 covers 18 residues. This CDR3 reads CASSQVRRLAGRGNEQYF. Written as DNA, the CDR3 is TGTGCCAGCAGCCAAGTTAGGAGACTAGCGGGCCGAGGCAACGAGCAGTACTTC.